The present T cell receptor (beta chain) was sequenced within a study of cytomegalovirus exposure and HLA in healthy donors. Findings and caveats of the study: In a later analysis, TCR association rates varied by HLA locus: DRB1 most, HLA-C fewest.

CDR3 length: 17 residues. V lost 4 bases to trimming and J lost 0 bases, with 18 bases between them. In germline, CDR1 is MNHEY, CDR2 SMNVEV (reference sequence). Regarding this clone: Its antigen is currently unknown.

13 Jbeta primers and 60 Vbeta primers were used for the PCR. Profiling relied on immunoSEQ multiplex PCR, and the TCRdb table lists in-frame clones only, not all of them. This table holds approximately 110,000 clones. This chain connects TRBV27 to TRBJ1-1, with no clear D. What was sequenced was PBMCs. This clonotype was sampled from a man aged 18 to 35 in good health and CMV-seronegative. The chain's CDR3 is CASSWSSRRLLNTEAFF. The CDR3 DNA reads TGTGCCAGCAGTTGGAGCTCTCGACGGTTGCTGAACACTGAAGCTTTCTTT.